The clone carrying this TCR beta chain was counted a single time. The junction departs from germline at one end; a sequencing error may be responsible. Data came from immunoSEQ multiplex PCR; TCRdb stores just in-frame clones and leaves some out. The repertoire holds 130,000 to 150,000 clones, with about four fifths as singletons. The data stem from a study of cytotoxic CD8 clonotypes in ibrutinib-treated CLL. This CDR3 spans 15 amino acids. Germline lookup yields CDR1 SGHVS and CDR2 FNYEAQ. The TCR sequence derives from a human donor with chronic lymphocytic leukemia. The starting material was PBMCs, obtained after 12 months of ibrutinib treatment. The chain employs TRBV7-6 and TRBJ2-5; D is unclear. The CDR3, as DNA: TGTGCCAGCACCTTAACCTTGGCAGCAGAAGAGACCCAGTACTTC. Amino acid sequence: CASTLTLAAEETQYF.